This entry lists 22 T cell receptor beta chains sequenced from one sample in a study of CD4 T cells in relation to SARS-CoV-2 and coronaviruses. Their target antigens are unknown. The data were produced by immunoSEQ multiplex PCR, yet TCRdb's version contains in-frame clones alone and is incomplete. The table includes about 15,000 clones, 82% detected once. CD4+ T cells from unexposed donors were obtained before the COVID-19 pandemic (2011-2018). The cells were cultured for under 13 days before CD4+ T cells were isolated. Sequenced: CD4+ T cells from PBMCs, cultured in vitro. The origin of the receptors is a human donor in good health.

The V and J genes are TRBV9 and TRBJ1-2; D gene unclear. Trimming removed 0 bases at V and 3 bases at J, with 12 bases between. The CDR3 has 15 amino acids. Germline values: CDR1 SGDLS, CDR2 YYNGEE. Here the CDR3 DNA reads TGTGCCAGCAGCGTAGATGGCGGCAGTCACTATGGCTACACCTTC. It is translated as CASSVDGGSHYGYTF.

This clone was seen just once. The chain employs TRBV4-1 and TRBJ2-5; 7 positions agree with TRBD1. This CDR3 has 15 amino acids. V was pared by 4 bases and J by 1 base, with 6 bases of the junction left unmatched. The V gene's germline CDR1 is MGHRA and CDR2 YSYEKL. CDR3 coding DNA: TGCGCCAGCAGCCGCCAACAGGGGTTCCAAGAGACCCAGTACTTC. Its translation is CASSRQQGFQETQYF.

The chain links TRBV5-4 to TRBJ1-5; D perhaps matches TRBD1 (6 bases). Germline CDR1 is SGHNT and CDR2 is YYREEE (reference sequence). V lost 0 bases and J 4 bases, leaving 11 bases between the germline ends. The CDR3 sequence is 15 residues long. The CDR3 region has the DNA TGTGCCAGCAGCTTGGGCGGGGGCGATAATCAGCCCCAGCATTTT. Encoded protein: CASSLGGGDNQPQHF.

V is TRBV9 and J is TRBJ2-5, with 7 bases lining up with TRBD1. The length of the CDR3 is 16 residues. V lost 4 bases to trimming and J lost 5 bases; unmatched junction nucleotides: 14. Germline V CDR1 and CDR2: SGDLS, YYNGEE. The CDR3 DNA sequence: TGTGCCAGCAGCTTCGGGACAGACCGAGTGGGGGAGACCCAGTACTTC. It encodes CASSFGTDRVGETQYF. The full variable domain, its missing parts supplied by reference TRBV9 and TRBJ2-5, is DSGVTQTPKHLITATGQRVTLRCSPRSGDLSVYWYQQSLDQGLQFLIQYYNGEERAKGNILERFSAQQFPDLHSELNLSSLELGDSALYFCASSFGTDRVGETQYFGPGTRLLVL.

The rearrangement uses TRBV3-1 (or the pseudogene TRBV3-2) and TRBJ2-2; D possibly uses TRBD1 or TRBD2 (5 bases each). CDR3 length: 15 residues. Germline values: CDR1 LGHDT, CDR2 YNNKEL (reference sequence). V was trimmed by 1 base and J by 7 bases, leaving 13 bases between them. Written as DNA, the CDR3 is TGTGCCAGCAGCCAAGTAGTCGGGACCCGCGGGGAGCTGTTTTTT. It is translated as CASSQVVGTRGELFF.

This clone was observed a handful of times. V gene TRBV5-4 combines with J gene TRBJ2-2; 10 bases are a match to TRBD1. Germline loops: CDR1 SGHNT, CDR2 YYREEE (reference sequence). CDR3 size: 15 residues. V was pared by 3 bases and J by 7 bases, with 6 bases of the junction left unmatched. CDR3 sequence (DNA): TGTGCCAGCAGCTCAAGACAGGGGGCGTACGGGGAGCTGTTTTTT. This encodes CASSSRQGAYGELFF.

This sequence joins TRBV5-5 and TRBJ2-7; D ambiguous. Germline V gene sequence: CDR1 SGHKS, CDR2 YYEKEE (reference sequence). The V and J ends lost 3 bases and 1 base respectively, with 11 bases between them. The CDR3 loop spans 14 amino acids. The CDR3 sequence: CASSYYRQSYEQYF. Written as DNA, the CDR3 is TGTGCCAGCAGCTACTATCGACAATCCTACGAGCAGTACTTC. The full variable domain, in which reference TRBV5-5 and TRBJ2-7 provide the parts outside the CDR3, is DAGVTQSPTHLIKTRGQQVTLRCSPISGHKSVSWYQQVLGQGPQFIFQYYEKEERGRGNFPDRFSARQFPNYSSELNVNALLLGDSALYLCASSYYRQSYEQYFGPGTRLTVT.

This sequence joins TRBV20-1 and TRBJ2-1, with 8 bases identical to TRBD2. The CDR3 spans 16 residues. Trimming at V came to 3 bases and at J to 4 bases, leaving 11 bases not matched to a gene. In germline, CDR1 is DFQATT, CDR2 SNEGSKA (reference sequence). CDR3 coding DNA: TGCAGTGCTAGTGTCCCAAAGCGGGGGCCTTACAATGAGCAGTTCTTC. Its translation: CSASVPKRGPYNEQFF.

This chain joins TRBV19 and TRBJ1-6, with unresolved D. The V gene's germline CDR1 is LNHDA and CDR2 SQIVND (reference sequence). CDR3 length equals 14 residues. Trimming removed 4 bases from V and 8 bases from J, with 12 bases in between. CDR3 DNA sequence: TGTGCCAGTAGTAGGGAGGGAGATGATTCACCCCTCCACTTT. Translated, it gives CASSREGDDSPLHF.

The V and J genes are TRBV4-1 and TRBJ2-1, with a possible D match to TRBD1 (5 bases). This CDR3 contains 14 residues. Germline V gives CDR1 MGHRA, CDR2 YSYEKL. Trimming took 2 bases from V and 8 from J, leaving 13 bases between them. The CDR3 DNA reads TGCGCCAGCAGCCAATCCACAGGACGGGATGAGCAGTTCTTC. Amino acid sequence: CASSQSTGRDEQFF.

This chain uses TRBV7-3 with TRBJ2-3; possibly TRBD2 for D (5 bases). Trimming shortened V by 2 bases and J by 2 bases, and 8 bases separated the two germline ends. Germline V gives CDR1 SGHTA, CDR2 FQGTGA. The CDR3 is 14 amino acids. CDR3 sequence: CASSLGLNTDTQYF. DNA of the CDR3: TGTGCCAGCAGCTTAGGACTCAACACAGATACGCAGTATTTT.

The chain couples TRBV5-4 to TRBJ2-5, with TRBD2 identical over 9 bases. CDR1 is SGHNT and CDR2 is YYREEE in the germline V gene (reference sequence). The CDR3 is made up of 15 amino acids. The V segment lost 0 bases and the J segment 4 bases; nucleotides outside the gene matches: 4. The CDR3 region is CASSLGVAGAETQYF. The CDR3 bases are TGTGCCAGCAGCTTGGGAGTAGCGGGAGCAGAGACCCAGTACTTC.

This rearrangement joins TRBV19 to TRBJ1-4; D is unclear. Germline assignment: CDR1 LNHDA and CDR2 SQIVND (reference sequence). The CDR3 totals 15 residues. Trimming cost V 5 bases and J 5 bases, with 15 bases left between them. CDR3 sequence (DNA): TGTGCCAGTAGTGAAGCGACGGTCCCAAATGAAAAACTGTTTTTT. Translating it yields CASSEATVPNEKLFF.

CDR3 amino acids: CASSQANGGAYNEQFF. DNA for the CDR3: TGCGCCAGCAGCCAAGCGAACGGGGGGGCCTACAATGAGCAGTTCTTC. The chain uses TRBV4-3 and TRBJ2-1, with 8 bases matching TRBD2. V shed 1 base and J 2 bases; nucleotides not matched to a gene: 4. The CDR3 extends over 16 amino acids. The germline CDR1 and CDR2 sequences are LGHNA and YSLEER.

CDR3 in amino acids: CASRESRKPYEQYF. The DNA for the CDR3 is TGTGCCAGCAGAGAAAGTAGGAAACCCTACGAGCAGTACTTC. The chain couples TRBV6-6 to TRBJ2-7, with D hard to call. V was cut by 6 bases and J by 2 bases, with 14 bases left in between. Germline-derived CDR1 and CDR2 are MNHNY and SVGAGI (reference sequence). The CDR3 is 14 amino acids.

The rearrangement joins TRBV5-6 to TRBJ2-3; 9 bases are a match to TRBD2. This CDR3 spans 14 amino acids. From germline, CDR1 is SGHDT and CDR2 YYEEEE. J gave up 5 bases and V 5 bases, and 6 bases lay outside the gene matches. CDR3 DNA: TGTGCCAGCAGGCCCGAACTAGCGGGAGATACGCAGTATTTT. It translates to CASRPELAGDTQYF.

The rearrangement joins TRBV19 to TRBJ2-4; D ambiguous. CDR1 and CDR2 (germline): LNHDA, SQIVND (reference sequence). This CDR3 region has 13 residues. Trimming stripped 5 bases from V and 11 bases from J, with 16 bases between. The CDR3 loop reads CASSSTGPGVQYF. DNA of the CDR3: TGTGCCAGTAGTTCCACGGGCCCCGGCGTTCAGTACTTC. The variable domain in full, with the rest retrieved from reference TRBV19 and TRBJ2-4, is DGGITQSPKYLFRKEGQNVTLSCEQNLNHDAMYWYRQDPGQGLRLIYYSQIVNDFQKGDIAEGYSVSREKKESFPLTVTSAQKNPTAFYLCASSSTGPGVQYFGAGTRLSVL.

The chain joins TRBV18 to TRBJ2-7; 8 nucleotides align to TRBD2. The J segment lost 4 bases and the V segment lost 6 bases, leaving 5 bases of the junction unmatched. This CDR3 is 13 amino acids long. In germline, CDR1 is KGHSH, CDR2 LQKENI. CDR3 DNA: TGTGCCAGCTCGCAGACTAGCGTATACGAGCAGTACTTC. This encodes CASSQTSVYEQYF.

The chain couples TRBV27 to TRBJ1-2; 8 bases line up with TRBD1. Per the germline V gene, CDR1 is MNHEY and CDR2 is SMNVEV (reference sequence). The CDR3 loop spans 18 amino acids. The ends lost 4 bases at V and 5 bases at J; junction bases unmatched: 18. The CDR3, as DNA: TGTGCCAGCAGTTCATTTGTCAGGCAGGGGGCGAAGAGATATGGCTACACCTTC. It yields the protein CASSSFVRQGAKRYGYTF.

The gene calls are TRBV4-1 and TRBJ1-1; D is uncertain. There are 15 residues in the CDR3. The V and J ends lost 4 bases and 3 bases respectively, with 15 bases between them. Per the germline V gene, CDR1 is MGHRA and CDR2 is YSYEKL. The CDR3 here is CASSRGLTPYTEAFF. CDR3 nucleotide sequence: TGCGCCAGCAGCCGCGGGCTCACACCATACACTGAAGCTTTCTTT.

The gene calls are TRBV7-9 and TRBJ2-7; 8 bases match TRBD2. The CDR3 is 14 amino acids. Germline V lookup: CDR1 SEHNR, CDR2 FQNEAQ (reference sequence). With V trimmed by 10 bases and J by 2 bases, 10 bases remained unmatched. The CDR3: CAIRATGGAYEQYF. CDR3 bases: TGTGCCATTCGGGCTACCGGGGGGGCCTACGAGCAGTACTTC.

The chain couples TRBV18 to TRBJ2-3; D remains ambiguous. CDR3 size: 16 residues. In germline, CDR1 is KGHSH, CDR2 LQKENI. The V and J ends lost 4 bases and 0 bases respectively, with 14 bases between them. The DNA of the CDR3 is TGTGCCAGCTCACGGATCAAGGGATCTAGCACAGATACGCAGTATTTT. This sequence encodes CASSRIKGSSTDTQYF. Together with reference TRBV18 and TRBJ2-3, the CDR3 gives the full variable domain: NAGVMQNPRHLVRRRGQEARLRCSPMKGHSHVYWYRQLPEEGLKFMVYLQKENIIDESGMPKERFSAEFPKEGPSILRIQQVVRGDSAAYFCASSRIKGSSTDTQYFGPGTRLTVL.